This T cell receptor beta chain was identified in a study of shared clonotypes between healthy human individuals. TCRdb's table, derived via immunoSEQ multiplex PCR, lists solely in-frame clones and lacks some. The data hold hundreds of thousands of clones, with roughly 70% observed a single time. This clone was found once. There are 16 residues in the CDR3. With 8 bases removed from V and 0 bases from J, the gap between germline ends came to 19 bases. Germline CDR1 LNHDA, CDR2 SQIVND (reference sequence). A CD45RA-negative memory subset and a CD45RA+ naive subset were separated from the CD4+ cells. The TCR was taken from a woman in her twenties or thirties in good health. Input material: memory CD4+ T cells sorted from blood. Described subset: CD45RA-negative fraction. The chain recombines TRBV19 with TRBJ1-1; D is unresolved. CDR3 protein: CASQWAPGGVNTEAFF. CDR3 coding DNA: TGTGCCAGTCAATGGGCACCCGGAGGCGTGAACACTGAAGCTTTCTTT.